This T cell receptor (beta chain) derives from a study of CD8+ T cells in alopecia areata. Study summary: Those treated were given oral tofacitinib at 5 to 10 mg twice daily.

Extracted from the samples, RNA was reverse transcribed into cDNA to serve as the sequencing template. Clones were read by immunoSEQ multiplex PCR, and TCRdb kept only the in-frame ones, dropping some. The table lists 150,000 to 200,000 clones, roughly two thirds of them singletons. Of note for this clone: The antigen is unknown. This same CDR3 is encoded by further DNA sequences in the sample.

Per the germline V gene, CDR1 is SQVTM and CDR2 is ANQGSEA. V lost 3 bases, J lost 5 bases, and 6 bases lay in between. The CDR3 runs to 11 residues. As to treatment: oral pan-JAK inhibitor, 5-10 mg twice daily. Whole-study results and caveats: Scalp specimens additionally yield sequences from normal skin's resident alphabeta T cells.

Sequencing was performed on CD4+ T cells sorted from blood, taken at week 4, from a patient treated with tofacitinib. This clonotype was obtained from a human donor with alopecia areata. V is TRBV29-1 and J is TRBJ2-3; D remains ambiguous. For the CDR3, the DNA is TGCAGCGTTGATAGAGGAGATACGCAGTATTTT. Translated: CSVDRGDTQYF.